The next 16 T cell receptor beta chains were all read from a single sample in a study of T cell responses to AZD1222 COVID-19 vaccine. TCRdb's table, derived via immunoSEQ multiplex PCR, lists solely in-frame clones and lacks some. The sample consists of under 85,000 clones, roughly 88% of them appearing once. Source: peripheral blood, taken on day 0 of MenACWY control vaccination. All receptors derive from an adult in good health.

The gene calls are TRBV6-5 and TRBJ2-7; D possibly corresponds to TRBD2 (8 bases). The V gene's germline CDR1 is MNHEY and CDR2 SVGAGI. Trimming stripped 8 bases from V and 1 base from J, with 18 bases between. CDR3 length: 15 residues. As DNA, the CDR3 is TGTGCCAGCCGGGAGGGGGCTAGTCGATCCTACGAGCAGTACTTC. Amino acid sequence: CASREGASRSYEQYF.

The V gene is TRBV7-2, the J gene TRBJ1-1, with a weak D call TRBD1 (6 bases). This CDR3 region has 13 residues. With 7 bases removed from V and 4 bases from J, the gap between germline ends came to 13 bases. Germline CDR1 is SGHTA and CDR2 is FQGNSA. Written as DNA, the CDR3 is TGTGCCAGCAAACCACAGGGAATCACTGAAGCTTTCTTT. This encodes CASKPQGITEAFF.

This clone was seen a handful of times. The chain recombines TRBV7-9 with TRBJ1-6; possibly TRBD1 for D (5 bases). The CDR3 sequence is 15 residues long. V lost 6 bases, J lost 1 base, and 10 bases lay in between. CDR1 and CDR2 (germline): SEHNR, FQNEAQ (reference sequence). The CDR3 DNA sequence: TGTGCCAGCAGTCCAGGGTGGTCCTATAATTCACCCCTCCACTTT. This codes for CASSPGWSYNSPLHF.

The CDR3 DNA follows: TGTGCCAGCAGTAGGACAGGGGGCACTGAAGCTTTCTTT. Translating gives CASSRTGGTEAFF. The chain uses TRBV6-6 and TRBJ1-1, with TRBD1 matching 10 bases. Germline loops: CDR1 MNHNY, CDR2 SVGAGI (reference sequence). After removal of 5 bases from V and 4 bases from J, the junction contained 1 base not matched to a gene. The CDR3 length is 13 residues.

The rearrangement uses TRBV9 and TRBJ2-3; no firm D call. The CDR3 covers 12 residues. V was cut by 3 bases and J by 5 bases, with 7 bases left in between. Germline lookup yields CDR1 SGDLS and CDR2 YYNGEE. The chain's CDR3 is CASSGSGDTQYF. The CDR3 bases are TGTGCCAGCAGCGGCTCGGGAGATACGCAGTATTTT.

The rearrangement uses TRBV3-1 (or the pseudogene TRBV3-2) and TRBJ1-5, with 8 positions matching TRBD1. J lost 6 bases, V lost 5 bases, and 12 bases had no gene match. Germline CDR1 reads LGHDT; CDR2 reads YNNKEL (reference sequence). CDR3 length: 16 amino acids. CDR3 bases: TGTGCCAGCAGCAGTATTATGGGACAGGCCGTTCAGCCCCAGCATTTT. It encodes CASSSIMGQAVQPQHF.

V and J are TRBV5-1 and TRBJ1-5; tentatively, D is TRBD1 (6 bases). CDR3 size: 15 residues. CDR1 and CDR2 from the germline V gene are SGHRS and YFSETQ. V shed 0 bases and J shed 6 bases, with 13 bases lying between them. CDR3 protein: CASSLEGGMAQPQHF. The CDR3 DNA is TGCGCCAGCAGCTTGGAGGGGGGAATGGCTCAGCCCCAGCATTTT.

The chain has TRBV6-5 and TRBJ2-7; 10 bases align to TRBD2. This CDR3 contains 14 residues. CDR1 is MNHEY and CDR2 is SVGAGI in the germline V gene. V lost 4 bases and J lost 2; bases outside the gene matches: 2. DNA for the CDR3: TGTGCCAGCAGTTCGCTAGCGGGGGCCTACGAGCAGTACTTC. Amino acids: CASSSLAGAYEQYF.

The V call is TRBV6-5, the J call TRBJ1-2; D unresolved. V lost 6 bases, J lost 2 bases, and 10 bases lay in between. There are 13 residues in the CDR3. In germline, CDR1 is MNHEY, CDR2 SVGAGI. The CDR3 here is CASSATINYGYTF. Here the CDR3 DNA reads TGTGCCAGCAGCGCGACAATCAACTATGGCTACACCTTC.

The chain is built from TRBV4-1 and TRBJ1-2; 12 nucleotides line up with TRBD1. Germline V lookup: CDR1 MGHRA, CDR2 YSYEKL. The CDR3 contains 16 residues. The V segment lost 1 base and the J segment 6 bases; nucleotides outside the gene matches: 6. The CDR3 loop reads CASSQALGQGANGYTF. The CDR3 region has the DNA TGCGCCAGCAGCCAAGCCCTGGGACAGGGGGCTAATGGCTACACCTTC.

V and J are TRBV7-9 and TRBJ2-6; the match to TRBD1 covers 8 bases. Per the germline V gene, CDR1 is SEHNR and CDR2 is FQNEAQ (reference sequence). The CDR3 runs 17 residues. J was trimmed by 0 bases and V by 0 bases; bases with no gene match: 1. The CDR3 protein is CASSLADRASGANVLTF. CDR3 DNA sequence: TGTGCCAGCAGCTTAGCGGACAGGGCCTCTGGGGCCAACGTCCTGACTTTC.

In its sample, this clone was seen a few times. This sample also contains other DNA sequences that code for the same CDR3. The chain carries TRBV27 and TRBJ1-2, with a possible D match to TRBD1 (6 bases). Germline V gene lookup returns CDR1 MNHEY and CDR2 SMNVEV (reference sequence). The CDR3 sequence is 13 residues long. Trimming cost V 3 bases and J 7 bases, with 12 bases left between them. In DNA, the CDR3 is TGTGCCAGCAGTTTGGGGGGCGGGGGTGGCTACACCTTC. Its translation: CASSLGGGGGYTF.

This clone appeared once. The gene calls are TRBV28 and TRBJ1-4, with D perhaps matching TRBD1 (5 bases). The V and J ends lost 4 bases and 3 bases respectively, with 12 bases between them. The germline CDR1 and CDR2 sequences are MDHEN and SYDVKM. There are 15 residues in the CDR3. In DNA, the CDR3 is TGTGCCAGCAGTTCCGACATCAGGGCTAATGAAAAACTGTTTTTT. It yields the protein CASSSDIRANEKLFF.

This chain connects TRBV6-6 to TRBJ2-5; D may be TRBD1 (6 bases). V was clipped by 7 bases and J by 4 bases, with 16 bases between them. The germline gives CDR1 MNHNY, CDR2 SVGAGI (reference sequence). The CDR3 is made up of 14 amino acids. In DNA form, the CDR3 reads TGTGCCAGCACCCCCCCCACAGGGTCAGAGACCCAGTACTTC. Translation gives CASTPPTGSETQYF.

The chain links TRBV5-1 to TRBJ1-3; no clear D. In germline, CDR1 is SGHRS, CDR2 YFSETQ. The CDR3 extends over 14 amino acids. With 0 bases removed from V and 8 bases from J, the gap between germline ends came to 12 bases. CDR3 sequence reads: CASSLVGGRDTIYF. For the CDR3, the DNA is TGCGCCAGCAGCTTGGTCGGCGGGAGGGACACCATATATTTT.

The V gene is TRBV7-2, the J gene TRBJ1-5, with D hard to call. The germline V gene has CDR1 SGHTA and CDR2 FQGNSA. The V and J ends lost 0 bases and 4 bases respectively, with 7 bases between them. This CDR3 is 14 amino acids long. The CDR3: CASSLAGINQPQHF. The CDR3 DNA reads as TGTGCCAGCAGCTTAGCAGGGATAAATCAGCCCCAGCATTTT.